The clone carrying this T cell receptor (beta chain) was counted at least ten times. What it binds is unknown. This entry belongs to a study of CD8 T cells in ankylosing spondylitis. Broader study findings: Reportedly, matched ankylosing spondylitis synovial fluid was significantly enriched for disease-linked clones. Reactive arthritis synovial fluid and blood were previously reported to contain some motif variants.

TCRdb redid the calling of the 5' RACE reads with MiXCR, one entry per CDR3 protein. The sample lists 200,000 to 250,000 distinct CDR3 sequences; 10% to 13% were seen once. The germline gives CDR1 ENHRY, CDR2 SYGVKD. Unmatched junction bases numbered 2, after V lost 2 bases and J lost 9 bases. The CDR3 has 14 residues. The sequence was obtained from a male donor with ankylosing spondylitis or in good health (not recorded which). This chain connects TRBV10-3 to TRBJ2-1; 12 bases map to TRBD2. Sequencing input: blood, either unsorted or a sorted T cell fraction (not recorded which). For the CDR3, the DNA is TGTGCCATCAGTGAGACTAGCGGGGGGACTGAGCAGTTCTTC. It yields the protein CAISETSGGTEQFF.